A single sample gave rise to the 31 T cell receptor beta chains below, sequenced in a study of cytomegalovirus exposure and HLA in healthy donors. Profiled with immunoSEQ multiplex PCR; TCRdb holds only in-frame clones, not every one. The sample contains 300,000 to 400,000 clones, roughly 90% of which appear only once. Sequences were obtained from PBMCs. The receptors originated from a man aged 30 to 45 in good health and CMV-seronegative.

The chain joins TRBV6-4 to TRBJ2-1; 7 nucleotides line up with TRBD2. This CDR3 contains 15 residues. Germline CDR1 reads MRHNA; CDR2 reads SNTAGT. The ends lost 5 bases at V and 1 base at J; junction bases unmatched: 5. CDR3 coding DNA: TGTGCCAGCAGTCCAGAAGCGGGGTCCTACAATGAGCAGTTCTTC. Translating gives CASSPEAGSYNEQFF.

J is TRBJ2-2 and V is TRBV10-2, with 9 bases lining up with TRBD1. This CDR3 has 17 amino acids. V shed 6 bases, J shed 3 bases, and the junction held 11 bases outside the gene matches. Germline CDR1 and CDR2: WSHSY and SAAADI. CDR3 sequence: CASRPTGGFLHTGELFF. The CDR3 coding sequence is TGCGCCAGCAGACCGACAGGGGGATTTCTGCACACCGGGGAGCTGTTTTTT.

V is TRBV2 and J is TRBJ1-2; the D gene is possibly TRBD1 (5 bases). The CDR3 has 16 amino acids. Trimming shortened V by 2 bases and J by 2 bases, and 15 bases separated the two germline ends. CDR1 is SNHLY, CDR2 FYNNEI, per germline. The CDR3 loop reads CASSERERQTNYGYTF. DNA for the CDR3: TGTGCCAGCAGTGAAAGAGAGAGACAGACAAACTATGGCTACACCTTC.

V gene TRBV6-1 combines with J gene TRBJ1-4, with D possibly TRBD1 on 5 matching bases. V was pared by 1 base and J by 6 bases, with 15 bases between. This CDR3 is 16 amino acids long. The germline V gene has CDR1 MNHNS and CDR2 SASEGT. The CDR3 nucleotides read TGTGCCAGCAGTGAAGGGGCGGGGCGGGTTTATGAAAAACTGTTTTTT. It specifies CASSEGAGRVYEKLFF.

The rearrangement joins TRBV6-6 to TRBJ2-3; 8 bases align to TRBD1. CDR3 size: 15 residues. Germline CDR1 and CDR2: MNHNY and SVGAGI (reference sequence). With 5 bases clipped from V and 2 bases from J, the junction kept 6 bases outside the gene matches. CDR3 amino acids: CASSAGQVITDTQYF. CDR3 coding DNA: TGTGCCAGCAGTGCGGGACAGGTAATCACAGATACGCAGTATTTT.

A single count supports this clone. The rearrangement links TRBV11-2 to TRBJ2-4; possibly TRBD1 for D (6 bases). The CDR3 spans 16 residues. Germline V gene sequence: CDR1 SGHAT, CDR2 FQNNGV. V was trimmed by 3 bases and J by 7 bases, leaving 19 bases between them. For the CDR3, the DNA is TGTGCCAGCAGCTTTGGGACACGCGGCCCTCCGAACATTCAGTACTTC. This gives the protein CASSFGTRGPPNIQYF.

The table lists this clone with a count of one. The chain employs TRBV7-9 and TRBJ2-2; 8 positions match TRBD1. CDR1 is SEHNR, CDR2 FQNEAQ, per germline (reference sequence). After removal of 4 bases from V and 7 bases from J, the junction contained 5 bases not matched to a gene. CDR3 size: 14 residues. CDR3 sequence (DNA): TGTGCCAGCAGCTCCAGGGGGCCCAGCGGGGAGCTGTTTTTT. As protein: CASSSRGPSGELFF.

The chain links TRBV18 to TRBJ1-5, with D maybe TRBD1 (5 bases). The V and J ends lost 6 bases and 1 base respectively, with 10 bases between them. This CDR3 contains 14 residues. Per germline, CDR1 KGHSH and CDR2 LQKENI. The CDR3 reads CASSVTDSNQPQHF. The CDR3 bases are TGTGCCAGCTCGGTGACAGACAGCAATCAGCCCCAGCATTTT.

The V call is TRBV11-2, the J call TRBJ2-7; 10 nucleotides line up with TRBD2. CDR3 size: 17 residues. The junction had 7 bases not matched to a gene; V was cut back by 2 bases and J by 0 bases. Germline V CDR1 and CDR2: SGHAT, FQNNGV. CDR3 residues: CASSLSSGGPSSYEQYF. The CDR3 nucleotides read TGTGCCAGCAGCTTATCTAGCGGGGGACCTAGCTCCTACGAGCAGTACTTC.

The chain has TRBV27 and TRBJ1-1; TRBD1 matches 7 bases. CDR3 size: 15 residues. Germline V lookup: CDR1 MNHEY, CDR2 SMNVEV (reference sequence). V was clipped by 6 bases and J by 1 base; unmatched bases: 8. The CDR3 loop reads CASSPWTGSNTEAFF. DNA of the CDR3: TGTGCCAGCAGCCCCTGGACAGGATCGAACACTGAAGCTTTCTTT.

This chain joins TRBV19 and TRBJ2-1; 10 positions match TRBD1. The CDR3 is 15 residues long. The ends lost 3 bases at V and 7 bases at J; junction bases unmatched: 6. Germline values: CDR1 LNHDA, CDR2 SQIVND (reference sequence). The DNA of the CDR3 is TGTGCCAGTAGTATCCGACAGGGGGCGAGAAATGAGCAGTTCTTC. Translated, it gives CASSIRQGARNEQFF.

This clone was picked up one time. The V call is TRBV4-1, the J call TRBJ2-7; 11 bases map to TRBD1. Germline values: CDR1 MGHRA, CDR2 YSYEKL. This CDR3 is built from 18 residues. Trimming at V came to 0 bases and at J to 3 bases, leaving 10 bases not matched to a gene. The CDR3 DNA reads as TGCGCCAGCAGCCAAGATAGGGAGAGGACAGGGGGCTTCTACGAGCAGTACTTC. This encodes CASSQDRERTGGFYEQYF.

The CDR3 here is CASSLGQLDEQYF. The CDR3 region has the DNA TGTGCCAGCAGTTTAGGACAGCTCGACGAGCAGTACTTC. The chain recombines TRBV27 with TRBJ2-7, with D perhaps TRBD1 (6 bases). From germline, CDR1 is MNHEY and CDR2 SMNVEV (reference sequence). V lost 2 bases to trimming and J lost 5 bases, with 10 bases between them. This CDR3 has 13 amino acids.

The V call is TRBV19, the J call TRBJ2-7; 7 bases match TRBD1. This CDR3 contains 13 residues. The J segment lost 2 bases and the V segment lost 8 bases, leaving 6 bases of the junction unmatched. Germline values: CDR1 LNHDA, CDR2 SQIVND (reference sequence). DNA for the CDR3: TGTGCCAGTCGAGACAGGGCTACCTACGAGCAGTACTTC. This encodes CASRDRATYEQYF.

This chain uses TRBV30 with TRBJ1-4, with D possibly being TRBD1 (5 bases). V was cut by 5 bases and J by 6 bases, with 13 bases left in between. The CDR3 consists of 13 residues. The germline V gene encodes CDR1 GTSNPN and CDR2 SVGIG (reference sequence). The CDR3 DNA reads as TGTGCCTGGTCCCCTGGGGCTTATGAAAAACTGTTTTTT. Translation: CAWSPGAYEKLFF.

The chain uses TRBV4-1 and TRBJ2-2; maybe TRBD2 (6 bases). The CDR3 is 16 amino acids. Trimming removed 1 base from V and 7 bases from J, with 16 bases in between. Looked up from germline, CDR1 is MGHRA and CDR2 is YSYEKL. In nucleotides, the CDR3 is TGCGCCAGCAGCCAAGTGGGCAAGACGGGGGACGGGGAGCTGTTTTTT. Protein: CASSQVGKTGDGELFF.

This chain uses TRBV11-3 with TRBJ1-2; 8 positions agree with TRBD1. Germline trimming cut 3 bases from V and 7 bases from J; bases unmatched to any gene: 4. From germline, CDR1 is SGHNT and CDR2 YENEEA. The CDR3 loop spans 13 amino acids. The CDR3 sequence is CASSFSGGFGYTF. The DNA of the CDR3 is TGTGCCAGCAGCTTTTCAGGGGGCTTTGGCTACACCTTC. Full variable domain (remainder filled in from reference TRBV11-3 and TRBJ1-2): EAGVVQSPRYKIIEKKQPVAFWCNPISGHNTLYWYLQNLGQGPELLIRYENEEAVDDSQLPKDRFSAERLKGVDSTLKIQPAELGDSAVYLCASSFSGGFGYTFGSGTRLTVV.

The chain joins TRBV2 to TRBJ1-1; tentatively, D is TRBD1 (5 bases). The CDR3 sequence is 15 residues long. Trimming removed 3 bases at V and 7 bases at J, with 18 bases between. Germline CDR1 is SNHLY and CDR2 is FYNNEI. The CDR3 sequence is CASSELQAPIGEAFF. The CDR3 DNA follows: TGTGCCAGCAGTGAGTTACAGGCACCCATCGGTGAAGCTTTCTTT.

The rearrangement uses TRBV10-2 and TRBJ2-7; 10 bases are shared with TRBD1. Looked up from germline, CDR1 is WSHSY and CDR2 is SAAADI. The CDR3 sequence is 23 residues long. V gave up 6 bases and J gave up 2 bases; unmatched junction bases: 31. CDR3 residues: CASRGVVEVRDRGPFGMTYEQYF. DNA of the CDR3: TGCGCCAGCAGGGGGGTGGTGGAGGTCAGGGACAGGGGACCTTTCGGGATGACCTACGAGCAGTACTTC.

The chain combines TRBV5-4 with TRBJ2-5; 12 nucleotides align to TRBD1. Germline V gene lookup returns CDR1 SGHNT and CDR2 YYREEE (reference sequence). CDR3 size: 17 residues. V trimming: 2 bases; J trimming: 4 bases; junction bases outside the gene matches: 9. The CDR3 region has the DNA TGTGCCAGCAGCTTTCACTCGGGACAGGGGGCCCGAGAGACCCAGTACTTC. Protein sequence: CASSFHSGQGARETQYF. The full variable domain, its missing parts supplied by reference TRBV5-4 and TRBJ2-5, is ETGVTQSPTHLIKTRGQQVTLRCSSQSGHNTVSWYQQALGQGPQFIFQYYREEENGRGNFPPRFSGLQFPNYSSELNVNALELDDSALYLCASSFHSGQGARETQYFGPGTRLLVL.

V gene TRBV5-6 combines with J gene TRBJ2-1; weak D call: TRBD1 (5 bases). Germline V gives CDR1 SGHDT, CDR2 YYEEEE. CDR3 length: 18 residues. The V gene lost 4 bases and the J gene lost 4 bases, with 24 bases spanning the gap. The CDR3 loop is CASSGSFRQPTIYNEQFF. The CDR3 coding sequence is TGTGCCAGCAGCGGATCATTCCGACAGCCCACAATTTACAATGAGCAGTTCTTC. The full variable domain, with the rest looked up from reference TRBV5-6 and TRBJ2-1, is DAGVTQSPTHLIKTRGQQVTLRCSPKSGHDTVSWYQQALGQGPQFIFQYYEEEERQRGNFPDRFSGHQFPNYSSELNVNALLLGDSALYLCASSGSFRQPTIYNEQFFGPGTRLTVL.

The J gene is TRBJ1-2, the V gene TRBV30; weak D call: TRBD1 (5 bases). The germline V and J ends were trimmed by 5 bases and 8 bases, with 18 bases remaining between them. The germline V gene encodes CDR1 GTSNPN and CDR2 SVGIG (reference sequence). The CDR3 covers 13 residues. The CDR3 region has the DNA TGTGCCTGGTCCGACAGATCCCCGCGCGGCTACACCTTC. Translating gives CAWSDRSPRGYTF.

In its sample, this clone was seen once. The V gene is TRBV9, the J gene TRBJ2-7; 7 bases are a match to TRBD2. The germline V gene has CDR1 SGDLS and CDR2 YYNGEE. CDR3 size: 15 residues. The junction had 10 bases not matched to a gene; V was cut back by 4 bases and J by 3 bases. CDR3 nucleotides: TGTGCCAGCAGCCCCGAGGCGACTAGCATCTACGAGCAGTACTTC. This codes for CASSPEATSIYEQYF.

V is TRBV29-1 and J is TRBJ1-5, with no clear D. The germline V gene encodes CDR1 SQVTM and CDR2 ANQGSEA. The CDR3 length is 12 residues. Trimming stripped 4 bases from V and 3 bases from J, with 7 bases between. This CDR3 is CSVAGDNQPQHF. For the CDR3, the DNA is TGCAGCGTTGCCGGGGACAATCAGCCCCAGCATTTT.

The gene calls are TRBV19 and TRBJ1-2, with 8 bases matching TRBD1. CDR3 size: 15 residues. V was clipped by 3 bases and J by 3 bases; unmatched bases: 6. The germline CDR1 and CDR2 sequences are LNHDA and SQIVND (reference sequence). The CDR3 sequence: CASSIWAGGYYGYTF. CDR3 nucleotides: TGTGCCAGTAGTATCTGGGCAGGGGGCTACTATGGCTACACCTTC.

The genes are TRBV29-1 and TRBJ1-2, with 9 bases that match TRBD1. V was clipped by 5 bases and J by 2 bases; unmatched bases: 9. Germline-derived CDR1 and CDR2 are SQVTM and ANQGSEA. The CDR3 loop spans 15 amino acids. In DNA, the CDR3 is TGCAGCGTTACAGGGGGCTCTCTGTTAAACTATGGCTACACCTTC. Residues: CSVTGGSLLNYGYTF.

This chain joins TRBV19 and TRBJ2-3, with 11 positions matching TRBD2. Germline loops: CDR1 LNHDA, CDR2 SQIVND (reference sequence). CDR3 length equals 15 residues. V was clipped by 4 bases and J by 4 bases; unmatched bases: 4. CDR3 region: CASSKLAGVSDTQYF. The CDR3 DNA reads as TGTGCCAGTAGTAAACTAGCGGGGGTGTCAGATACGCAGTATTTT.

In this sample, this clone turned up a few times. The chain is built from TRBV5-6 and TRBJ2-7; 8 nucleotides match TRBD1. This CDR3 has 13 amino acids. Germline V gene sequence: CDR1 SGHDT, CDR2 YYEEEE. The V segment lost 3 bases and the J segment 2 bases; nucleotides outside the gene matches: 1. CDR3 sequence (DNA): TGTGCCAGCAGCTGGGACAGGACCTACGAGCAGTACTTC. It translates to CASSWDRTYEQYF. Combining the CDR3 with reference TRBV5-6 and TRBJ2-7 gives the whole variable domain DAGVTQSPTHLIKTRGQQVTLRCSPKSGHDTVSWYQQALGQGPQFIFQYYEEEERQRGNFPDRFSGHQFPNYSSELNVNALLLGDSALYLCASSWDRTYEQYFGPGTRLTVT.

This chain connects TRBV5-6 to TRBJ2-6; D is possibly TRBD1 (6 bases). Trimming removed 0 bases from V and 2 bases from J, with 6 bases in between. This CDR3 has 15 residues. CDR1 and CDR2 (germline): SGHDT, YYEEEE. CDR3 loop: CASSLDRAGANVLTF. CDR3 nucleotides: TGTGCCAGCAGCTTGGACAGGGCTGGGGCCAACGTCCTGACTTTC. Full variable domain (missing parts from reference TRBV5-6 and TRBJ2-6): DAGVTQSPTHLIKTRGQQVTLRCSPKSGHDTVSWYQQALGQGPQFIFQYYEEEERQRGNFPDRFSGHQFPNYSSELNVNALLLGDSALYLCASSLDRAGANVLTFGAGSRLTVL.

The chain is built from TRBV6-1 and TRBJ2-1; the match to TRBD2 covers 8 bases. Germline V gives CDR1 MNHNS, CDR2 SASEGT. Trimming took 7 bases from V and 7 from J; bases not matched to a gene: 3. This CDR3 comprises 12 residues. The CDR3 region has the DNA TGTGCCAGCACAGTAGCGGGAAATGAGCAGTTCTTC. Encoded protein: CASTVAGNEQFF.

The V call is TRBV27, the J call TRBJ1-2; 7 bases are a match to TRBD1. Germline lookup yields CDR1 MNHEY and CDR2 SMNVEV (reference sequence). Trimming at V came to 7 bases and at J to 5 bases, leaving 13 bases not matched to a gene. This CDR3 is 15 amino acids long. The CDR3 DNA reads as TGTGCCAGCACGAAATCCCCCGGGACAGTTTATGGCTACACCTTC. Translated, it gives CASTKSPGTVYGYTF.